This entry lists 15 T cell receptor beta chains sequenced from one sample in a study of cytomegalovirus exposure and HLA in healthy donors. Amplification used 60 Vbeta primers and 13 Jbeta primers. TCRdb's table, derived via immunoSEQ multiplex PCR, lists solely in-frame clones and lacks some. The sample has around 99,000 clones, approximately 63% seen once. Sequenced sample: PBMCs. The source is a woman under 40 in good health and CMV-seronegative.

This clone turned up a few times. The chain combines TRBV11-2 with TRBJ1-1; 10 bases fit TRBD1. Germline lookup yields CDR1 SGHAT and CDR2 FQNNGV. The CDR3 contains 17 residues. Unmatched junction bases numbered 8, after V lost 4 bases and J lost 0 bases. The CDR3 DNA reads TGTGCCAGCAGCTCGGCCGGGACAGGGGCCTTGAACACTGAAGCTTTCTTT. Protein: CASSSAGTGALNTEAFF.

CDR3 sequence (DNA): TGTGCCAGCAGCGTAGGACTGGGGGCTTTGTACACTGAAGCTTTCTTT. This encodes CASSVGLGALYTEAFF. The chain links TRBV9 to TRBJ1-1; possible D gene TRBD1, 6 bases. The CDR3 loop spans 16 amino acids. V shed 0 bases and J shed 3 bases, with 15 bases lying between them. The germline CDR1 and CDR2 sequences are SGDLS and YYNGEE.

The chain's CDR3 is CASGSVGGQETQYF. In nucleotides, the CDR3 is TGCGCCAGTGGATCGGTGGGGGGGCAAGAGACCCAGTACTTC. This chain connects TRBV10-2 to TRBJ2-5; 7 nucleotides match TRBD2. The ends lost 9 bases at V and 2 bases at J; junction bases unmatched: 9. The germline gives CDR1 WSHSY, CDR2 SAAADI. The CDR3 spans 14 residues.

On this clone: Other DNA sequences in the same sample also yield this CDR3. CDR3 nucleotide sequence: TGCGCCAGCAGCTTGCGGGCAGGGGCTACAGATACGCAGTATTTT. Protein product: CASSLRAGATDTQYF. The rearrangement joins TRBV5-1 to TRBJ2-3; D perhaps matches TRBD1 (6 bases). The germline CDR1 and CDR2 sequences are SGHRS and YFSETQ. CDR3 length equals 15 residues. V shed 1 base and J shed 3 bases, with 12 bases lying between them.

The rearrangement joins TRBV19 to TRBJ2-7; tentatively, D is TRBD1 (6 bases). The CDR3 is 13 amino acids. V shed 4 bases and J shed 4 bases, with 11 bases lying between them. Germline V gene data show CDR1 as LNHDA and CDR2 as SQIVND (reference sequence). The DNA for the CDR3 is TGTGCCAGTAGTAAAACAGGGCCGTACGAGCAGTACTTC. This gives the protein CASSKTGPYEQYF.

The rearrangement joins TRBV28 to TRBJ1-1, with a tentative D call TRBD1 (6 bases). V was cut by 6 bases and J by 7 bases, with 9 bases left in between. The CDR3 is 11 residues long. Germline V gene data show CDR1 as MDHEN and CDR2 as SYDVKM. The CDR3 coding sequence is TGTGCCAGCAGGACACAGGGTGAAGCTTTCTTT. This codes for CASRTQGEAFF.

This clone was picked up a small number of times. J is TRBJ1-1 and V is TRBV11-2; D gene ambiguous. The CDR3 is made up of 13 amino acids. Germline V CDR1 and CDR2: SGHAT, FQNNGV. V lost 1 base and J lost 5, with 8 bases in between. The chain's CDR3 is CASSLGAGTEAFF. DNA of the CDR3: TGTGCCAGCAGCTTAGGAGCCGGGACTGAAGCTTTCTTT.

The chain is built from TRBV9 and TRBJ1-5, with D possibly TRBD1 on 6 matching bases. Trimming cost V 4 bases and J 5 bases, with 13 bases left between them. The CDR3 length is 14 residues. The V gene's germline CDR1 is SGDLS and CDR2 YYNGEE. The CDR3 loop is CASSLGDNDQPQHF. CDR3 nucleotide sequence: TGTGCCAGCAGCCTCGGGGACAACGATCAGCCCCAGCATTTT.

V usage is TRBV2 and J usage is TRBJ1-5; the D is unclear. The CDR3 spans 13 residues. Germline V gives CDR1 SNHLY, CDR2 FYNNEI. Trimming shortened V by 4 bases and J by 6 bases, and 10 bases separated the two germline ends. The CDR3 protein is CASSVRGSQPQHF. CDR3 bases: TGTGCCAGCAGTGTTCGAGGATCTCAGCCCCAGCATTTT. The variable domain in full, completed from reference TRBV2 and TRBJ1-5, reads EPEVTQTPSHQVTQMGQEVILRCVPISNHLYFYWYRQILGQKVEFLVSFYNNEISEKSEIFDDQFSVERPDGSNFTLKIRSTKLEDSAMYFCASSVRGSQPQHFGDGTRLSIL.

V usage is TRBV6-5 and J usage is TRBJ2-4; TRBD1 is a possible D gene (5 bases). CDR1 and CDR2 from the germline V gene are MNHEY and SVGAGI. The germline V and J ends were trimmed by 9 bases and 0 bases, with 12 bases remaining between them. The CDR3 totals 14 residues. CDR3 coding DNA: TGTGCCAGTCGACAGTTAATAGCCAAAAACATTCAGTACTTC. This encodes CASRQLIAKNIQYF.

The chain uses TRBV5-1 and TRBJ1-2; 7 bases are a match to TRBD1. The V gene end was trimmed by 6 bases and the J gene end by 8 bases; junction bases not matched to a gene: 13. Germline CDR1 SGHRS, CDR2 YFSETQ. CDR3 length equals 14 residues. CDR3 loop: CASTMTTGVRGYTF. The CDR3 bases are TGCGCCAGCACCATGACCACAGGGGTACGGGGCTACACCTTC. The full variable domain, in which reference TRBV5-1 and TRBJ1-2 provide the parts outside the CDR3, is KAGVTQTPRYLIKTRGQQVTLSCSPISGHRSVSWYQQTPGQGLQFLFEYFSETQRNKGNFPGRFSGRQFSNSRSEMNVSTLELGDSALYLCASTMTTGVRGYTFGSGTRLTVV.

The chain recombines TRBV27 with TRBJ2-3; tentatively, D is TRBD2 (6 bases). Deletions cut 4 bases from V and 2 bases from J, with 19 bases between. This CDR3 region has 17 residues. Germline CDR1 MNHEY, CDR2 SMNVEV (reference sequence). In DNA form, the CDR3 reads TGTGCCAGCAGTTCCCCAGGGTGGACTACGGACACAGATACGCAGTATTTT. As protein: CASSSPGWTTDTDTQYF.

The chain is built from TRBV5-1 and TRBJ1-4; the D is unclear. Germline V lookup: CDR1 SGHRS, CDR2 YFSETQ. V lost 5 bases and J lost 5, with 10 bases in between. The CDR3 contains 13 residues. CDR3 coding DNA: TGCGCCAGCAGGGCGGCCCAAAATGAAAAACTGTTTTTT. It specifies CASRAAQNEKLFF.

DNA for the CDR3: TGTGCCATCAGTGAGTCGCCAGGGACATATGGCTACACCTTC. The encoded protein is CAISESPGTYGYTF. The chain carries TRBV10-3 and TRBJ1-2, with D possibly being TRBD1 (6 bases). Germline V CDR1 and CDR2: ENHRY, SYGVKD. The CDR3 runs to 14 residues. V was shortened by 0 bases and J by 5 bases, with 10 bases between the two germline ends.

The genes are TRBV29-1 and TRBJ1-2; D call uncertain. V was cut by 6 bases and J by 7 bases, with 9 bases left in between. The CDR3 runs 10 residues. Germline CDR1 is SQVTM and CDR2 is ANQGSEA. CDR3: CSVLQSGYTF. The CDR3 region has the DNA TGCAGCGTCTTGCAGTCTGGCTACACCTTC.